The entry that follows covers one T cell receptor beta chain sequence. Its specificity is unknown. The entry originates in a study of cytomegalovirus exposure and HLA in healthy donors. Study details: It was reported in a later analysis that the same platform had been used for the 100 to 150 validation repertoires as for the approximately 670 first-cohort repertoires. The study, taken as a whole, reports: Reportedly, cytomegalovirus status was diagnosed with high sensitivity and specificity.

Among the roughly 120 subjects of the validation cohort, separate from the approximately 670-subject first cohort, were the donors. The protocol was immunoSEQ multiplex PCR, while the TCRdb copy is restricted to in-frame clones and leaves out a portion. The table records roughly 120,000 clones, around nine tenths of them present only once. The CDR3 is made up of 14 amino acids. The germline V gene has CDR1 SGHTA and CDR2 FQGNSA. With V trimmed by 4 bases and J by 2 bases, 5 bases remained unmatched. The receptor comes from a woman under 30 in good health and CMV-seronegative. The gene calls are TRBV7-2 and TRBJ2-7; 7 positions agree with TRBD2. Specimen: PBMCs. In DNA, the CDR3 is TGTGCCAGCAGCTGGCGGGGGTCCGCCTACGAGCAGTACTTC. Translated: CASSWRGSAYEQYF.